The 20 T cell receptor beta chains in this list originate from one sample, sequenced in a study of T cells after yellow fever vaccination. MiXCR was run by TCRdb on the 5' RACE reads, yielding one entry per CDR3 protein. The sample contains approximately 600,000 distinct CDR3 sequences, around an eighth of which appear only once. Sequenced here: PBMCs, sampled on the day of the yellow fever booster vaccination. These TCRs come from a man in his thirties or forties who received the YFV17D yellow fever vaccine.

V and J are TRBV7-2 and TRBJ2-5; D might be TRBD2 (6 bases). Germline-derived CDR1 and CDR2 are SGHTA and FQGNSA. V lost 1 base to trimming and J lost 3 bases, with 12 bases between them. This CDR3 has 15 amino acids. The CDR3 DNA is TGTGCCAGCAGCTTAGTAGGTAGCGGAAAAGAGACCCAGTACTTC. This encodes CASSLVGSGKETQYF.

This clonotype was found a few times. V gene TRBV21-1 combines with J gene TRBJ2-3; TRBD2 is the table's D call and was not checked against the DNA. TRBV21-1 is a known pseudogene. The CDR3 is 16 amino acids. CDR3 residues: CAVVQAERGFTDTQYF. The CDR3, as DNA: TGTGCCGTCGTACAAGCGGAGAGAGGATTCACAGATACGCAGTATTTT.

This rearrangement joins TRBV7-2 to TRBJ1-4; 8 bases agree with TRBD1. The J segment lost 3 bases and the V segment lost 6 bases, leaving 6 bases of the junction unmatched. Germline lookup yields CDR1 SGHTA and CDR2 FQGNSA. The CDR3 runs 15 residues. CDR3 DNA: TGTGCCAGCAGTTACAGGGGGTCGGCTAATGAAAAACTGTTTTTT. Translated, it gives CASSYRGSANEKLFF.

The rearrangement links TRBV12-3 or TRBV12-4 to TRBJ2-7; 9 positions agree with TRBD2. Trimming removed 6 bases from V and 4 bases from J; junction bases left unmatched: 25. There are 20 residues in the CDR3. The CDR3 protein is CASRFALEGAYSGSPYEQYF. The CDR3 nucleotides are TGTGCCAGCAGGTTTGCCTTGGAGGGGGCTTATAGCGGGAGCCCTTACGAGCAGTACTTC.

The table lists this clonotype with a few counts. This chain uses TRBV12-3 or TRBV12-4 with TRBJ2-1, with 11 bases lining up with TRBD2. The CDR3 runs to 15 residues. V lost 6 bases and J lost 7; bases outside the gene matches: 8. As DNA, the CDR3 is TGTGCCAGCAGATTTACTAGCGGGAGTGAAAATGAGCAGTTCTTC. Its translation: CASRFTSGSENEQFF.

This clonotype was detected only a few times. This chain links TRBV29-1 with TRBJ2-4, with TRBD2 as a possible D gene (6 bases). V lost 5 bases to trimming and J lost 7 bases, with 15 bases between them. The CDR3 is made up of 13 amino acids. Per the germline V gene, CDR1 is SQVTM and CDR2 is ANQGSEA. CDR3 region: CSVNSNGGNIQYF. The CDR3 DNA follows: TGCAGCGTTAATTCTAATGGGGGGAACATTCAGTACTTC.

The V gene is TRBV3-1, the J gene TRBJ2-5; D is ambiguous. Between the trimmed V and J ends, which lost 5 bases and 5 bases, there was a span of 18 bases. Germline V CDR1 and CDR2: LGHDT, YNNKEL (reference sequence). The CDR3 is 15 residues long. The CDR3 reads CASSNEGPLLETQYF. CDR3 bases: TGTGCCAGCAGCAACGAAGGGCCGCTTTTGGAGACCCAGTACTTC.

This clonotype came up many times. This chain links TRBV12-3 or TRBV12-4 with TRBJ2-1, with D tentatively TRBD2 (5 bases). This CDR3 has 16 residues. The V and J ends lost 5 bases and 4 bases respectively, with 18 bases between them. The CDR3 protein is CASSIVGTTGYNEQFF. CDR3 DNA sequence: TGTGCCAGCAGTATTGTGGGAACAACGGGGTACAATGAGCAGTTCTTC.

The table lists this clonotype with a few counts. The chain joins TRBV19 to TRBJ1-5; 7 nucleotides agree with TRBD1. Trimming cost V 4 bases and J 6 bases; bases outside gene matches: 6. Germline lookup yields CDR1 LNHDA and CDR2 SQIVND (reference sequence). The CDR3 loop spans 14 amino acids. In DNA form, the CDR3 reads TGTGCCAGTAGTACCACAGGGGCACTTCAGCCCCAGCATTTT. It yields the protein CASSTTGALQPQHF.

This clonotype was recorded a few times. The chain joins TRBV7-8 to TRBJ1-1, with 8 positions matching TRBD1. Germline values: CDR1 SGHVS, CDR2 FQNEAQ. The CDR3 covers 15 residues. Losses at the gene ends were 4 bases for V and 3 bases for J; bases not matched to a gene: 7. The CDR3 spells CASSSRTGPDTEAFF. The CDR3 bases are TGTGCCAGCAGCTCGCGGACAGGGCCAGACACTGAAGCTTTCTTT.

V usage is TRBV28 and J usage is TRBJ1-2; TRBD1 is a possible D gene (6 bases). V lost 6 bases and J lost 7, with 18 bases in between. The CDR3 spans 14 residues. Germline-derived CDR1 and CDR2 are MDHEN and SYDVKM. The CDR3 coding sequence is TGTGCCAGCAGCACAGGCGGGGGCTTCTTTGGCTACACCTTC. Translated, it gives CASSTGGGFFGYTF.

Only a few counts were recorded for this clonotype. The CDR3: CASTTDGTGFTGELFF. CDR3 coding DNA: TGCGCCAGCACGACGGACGGGACAGGGTTCACCGGGGAGCTGTTTTTT. The gene calls are TRBV5-1 and TRBJ2-2, with 9 bases identical to TRBD1. Germline V gives CDR1 SGHRS, CDR2 YFSETQ. The CDR3 is 16 amino acids. V was pared by 6 bases and J by 4 bases, with 10 bases of the junction left unmatched.

This clonotype was seen a few times. This chain connects TRBV7-2 to TRBJ1-1; maybe TRBD1 (5 bases). The CDR3 runs to 14 residues. With 8 bases removed from V and 3 bases from J, the gap between germline ends came to 16 bases. The V gene's germline CDR1 is SGHTA and CDR2 FQGNSA. The CDR3 is CASRRGGYYTEAFF. The CDR3 DNA sequence: TGTGCCAGCCGAAGGGGAGGGTATTACACTGAAGCTTTCTTT.

V and J are TRBV28 and TRBJ2-3, with a weak D call TRBD1 (6 bases). The CDR3 is 15 residues long. Trimming took 6 bases from V and 0 from J, leaving 13 bases between them. Germline lookup yields CDR1 MDHEN and CDR2 SYDVKM. The CDR3 bases are TGTGCCAGCAGCGCGCGGACAGCGAGCACAGATACGCAGTATTTT. It encodes CASSARTASTDTQYF.

In DNA, the CDR3 is TGTGCCAGCAGTTATAACCTCTATGGCTACACCTTC. Amino acid sequence: CASSYNLYGYTF. The chain carries TRBV12-3 or TRBV12-4 and TRBJ1-2; D unresolved. The CDR3 covers 12 residues. Trimming took 4 bases from V and 4 from J, leaving 7 bases between them.

The count of this clonotype is one. V is TRBV7-8 and J is TRBJ2-1; 8 positions agree with TRBD2. The CDR3 runs to 16 residues. From germline, CDR1 is SGHVS and CDR2 FQNEAQ. The V and J ends lost 5 bases and 0 bases, in that order; junction bases with no gene match: 6. CDR3 protein: CASSRSGKSSYNEQFF. The CDR3 region has the DNA TGTGCCAGCAGCCGTAGCGGGAAGAGCTCCTACAATGAGCAGTTCTTC.

The CDR3 nucleotides are TGTGCCAGCTCACCAGGTAGCACTTCCTACGAGCAGTACTTC. Its protein is CASSPGSTSYEQYF. This rearrangement joins TRBV18 to TRBJ2-7; D unresolved. The CDR3 is made up of 14 amino acids. Germline V gives CDR1 KGHSH, CDR2 LQKENI. Trimming took 2 bases from V and 1 from J, leaving 9 bases between them. The full variable domain, rest sourced from reference TRBV18 and TRBJ2-7, is NAGVMQNPRHLVRRRGQEARLRCSPMKGHSHVYWYRQLPEEGLKFMVYLQKENIIDESGMPKERFSAEFPKEGPSILRIQQVVRGDSAAYFCASSPGSTSYEQYFGPGTRLTVT.

The table lists this clonotype with a few counts. The V gene is TRBV3-1, the J gene TRBJ2-7; D uncertain. This CDR3 is 13 amino acids long. Germline CDR1 LGHDT, CDR2 YNNKEL (reference sequence). V dropped 4 bases and J dropped 6 bases, with 13 bases sitting between them. CDR3 sequence (DNA): TGTGCCAGCAGCCGGCGAGACGGCCGCGAGCAGTACTTC. Its translation: CASSRRDGREQYF.

The V gene is TRBV4-3, the J gene TRBJ2-1; 8 bases are shared with TRBD2. V lost 2 bases to trimming and J lost 3 bases; unmatched junction nucleotides: 12. The germline CDR1 and CDR2 sequences are LGHNA and YSLEER. CDR3 length: 18 amino acids. DNA for the CDR3: TGCGCCAGCAGCCAACAAAGCCCACTAGCGGCCAGCTACAATGAGCAGTTCTTC. Protein sequence: CASSQQSPLAASYNEQFF.

The V gene is TRBV5-1, the J gene TRBJ2-5; 14 nucleotides agree with TRBD2. CDR3 length: 15 residues. V shed 4 bases and J 9 bases; nucleotides not matched to a gene: 8. CDR1 is SGHRS, CDR2 YFSETQ, per germline. CDR3 bases: TGCGCCAGCAGCGGGGGACTAGCGGGGGCCTCGGCCCAGTACTTC. This codes for CASSGGLAGASAQYF.